This T cell receptor (beta chain) was profiled in a study of blood T cell repertoires in COVID-19. This CDR3 comprises 15 residues. CDR1 SGHRS and CDR2 YFSETQ come from the germline V gene. V lost 0 bases and J lost 3, with 7 bases in between. Original methodology: From reference gene primer amplification, estimates of nucleated cell counts were derived. The repertoire was sequenced with immunoSEQ multiplex PCR; TCRdb's copy has only in-frame clones and lacks some. That table furnishes V, J and clone size, whereas the DNA furnished D and trimming. The sample holds about 90,000 clones; 90% are singletons and the top ten take about 5%.

Material for sequencing was peripheral blood. The J gene is TRBJ1-6, the V gene TRBV5-1; D is possibly TRBD1 (5 bases). The clonotype comes from a man aged 45-65 years with acute or convalescent COVID-19. The chain's CDR3 is CASSLGRDYNSPLHF. For the CDR3, the DNA is TGCGCCAGCAGCTTGGGCAGGGACTATAATTCACCCCTCCACTTT.